The clone carrying this T cell receptor beta chain was seen only a few times. Its cognate antigen is unknown. This entry is derived from a study of identical twins. Study findings and constraints: Abundant beta clonotypes from cord blood bore fewer insertions; memory repertoires lacked this pattern.

TCRdb reprocessed the 5' RACE reads with MiXCR, giving one entry per CDR3 protein. Of fewer than 250,000 distinct CDR3 sequences detected, about 7% appear once; the ten largest clones hold under 4%. Per the germline V gene, CDR1 is SEHNR and CDR2 is FQNEAQ (reference sequence). With V trimmed by 2 bases and J by 7 bases, 4 bases remained unmatched. The CDR3 is made up of 15 amino acids. Healthy Caucasians supplied all donations. The data also belong to a second study, concerning yellow fever vaccine responses in identical twins.

The specimen sequenced was memory (CD45RO+) T cells sorted from blood. This TCR was recovered from a woman between 18 and 29 years old in good health. The V and J genes are TRBV7-9 and TRBJ2-3, with 12 bases matching TRBD2. In nucleotides, the CDR3 is TGTGCCAGCAGCTTAAACCTAGCGGGGGGGAATACGCAGTATTTT. Translation gives CASSLNLAGGNTQYF.